Shown below are 8 T cell receptor beta chains from a single sample sequenced in a study of cytomegalovirus exposure and HLA in healthy donors. PCR used 60 Vbeta primers and 13 Jbeta primers. Profiled with immunoSEQ multiplex PCR; TCRdb holds only in-frame clones, not every one. The sample comprises 150,000 to 200,000 clones, 77% of which are singletons, and roughly 1.4% rests with the top ten. The specimen was PBMCs. The receptors were sampled from a man aged 18 to 30 in good health and CMV-seronegative.

The rearrangement links TRBV18 to TRBJ1-4; 8 bases line up with TRBD1. The CDR3 runs 18 residues. Germline CDR1 KGHSH, CDR2 LQKENI. J gave up 5 bases and V 4 bases, and 15 bases lay outside the gene matches. CDR3: CASSLIGFGTGRNEKLFF. DNA for the CDR3: TGTGCCAGCTCACTAATCGGATTTGGGACAGGCCGGAATGAAAAACTGTTTTTT. Full variable domain (missing parts from reference TRBV18 and TRBJ1-4): NAGVMQNPRHLVRRRGQEARLRCSPMKGHSHVYWYRQLPEEGLKFMVYLQKENIIDESGMPKERFSAEFPKEGPSILRIQQVVRGDSAAYFCASSLIGFGTGRNEKLFFGSGTQLSVL.

V usage is TRBV29-1 and J usage is TRBJ2-3, with D perhaps matching TRBD2 (5 bases). The length of the CDR3 is 14 residues. Germline assignment: CDR1 SQVTM and CDR2 ANQGSEA. Between the trimmed V and J ends, which lost 3 bases and 8 bases, there was a span of 18 bases. The CDR3 DNA is TGCAGCGTTGATGTTAGCGTGGGGTCTGGTACGCAGTATTTT. Translating gives CSVDVSVGSGTQYF.

This chain joins TRBV13 and TRBJ2-6, with 7 bases lining up with TRBD1. The germline V gene has CDR1 PRHDT and CDR2 FYEKMQ (reference sequence). Germline trimming cut 1 base from V and 15 bases from J; bases unmatched to any gene: 12. The CDR3 is made up of 15 amino acids. As DNA, the CDR3 is TGTGCCAGCAGCTTAGCCACTCCGGGACAGAGTTCCCTGACTTTC. Amino acid sequence: CASSLATPGQSSLTF. Full variable domain (outside the CDR3, taken from reference TRBV13 and TRBJ2-6): AAGVIQSPRHLIKEKRETATLKCYPIPRHDTVYWYQQGPGQDPQFLISFYEKMQSDKGSIPDRFSAQQFSDYHSELNMSSLELGDSALYFCASSLATPGQSSLTFGAGSRLTVL.

This clone was seen a few times. The V and J genes are TRBV5-1 and TRBJ1-1; D unclear. Germline V gene sequence: CDR1 SGHRS, CDR2 YFSETQ. The CDR3 consists of 16 residues. Trimming left V 4 bases short and J 1 base short, with 17 bases between. The CDR3 nucleotides are TGCGCCAGCAGCCCAGATGGAGGACGGCAGAACACTGAAGCTTTCTTT. Protein product: CASSPDGGRQNTEAFF.

CDR3: CASSGSLAAGELFF. CDR3 sequence (DNA): TGTGCCAGTAGCGGGAGCCTGGCGGCCGGGGAGCTGTTTTTT. V usage is TRBV6-6 and J usage is TRBJ2-2, with 9 bases identical to TRBD2. The trim removed 9 bases at V and 6 bases at J, leaving 8 bases unmatched. Germline V gene lookup returns CDR1 MNHNY and CDR2 SVGAGI (reference sequence). CDR3 size: 14 residues.

The chain employs TRBV7-6 and TRBJ2-1, with 10 bases identical to TRBD2. Trimming at V came to 0 bases and at J to 2 bases, leaving 7 bases not matched to a gene. The germline V gene has CDR1 SGHVS and CDR2 FNYEAQ. This CDR3 is built from 18 residues. In DNA form, the CDR3 reads TGTGCCAGCAGCTTAGCACCGACTAGCGGGCAGGCCTACAATGAGCAGTTCTTC. It specifies CASSLAPTSGQAYNEQFF.

This clone appeared once. The chain has TRBV4-2 and TRBJ2-3; TRBD2 might be the D (5 bases). This CDR3 has 16 amino acids. From germline, CDR1 is LGHNA and CDR2 YNFKEQ. The germline V and J ends were trimmed by 0 bases and 2 bases, with 12 bases remaining between them. The CDR3 protein is CASSQDVSGFTDTQYF. The CDR3 coding sequence is TGTGCCAGCAGCCAAGACGTGTCGGGGTTCACAGATACGCAGTATTTT.

This clone was detected only a few times. The chain recombines TRBV19 with TRBJ1-1; no firm D call. The CDR3 is 14 residues long. The germline V gene encodes CDR1 LNHDA and CDR2 SQIVND (reference sequence). With 0 bases removed from V and 0 bases from J, the gap between germline ends came to 5 bases. The CDR3 DNA reads TGTGCCAGTAGTATAGAACTTATGAACACTGAAGCTTTCTTT. This translates into CASSIELMNTEAFF.